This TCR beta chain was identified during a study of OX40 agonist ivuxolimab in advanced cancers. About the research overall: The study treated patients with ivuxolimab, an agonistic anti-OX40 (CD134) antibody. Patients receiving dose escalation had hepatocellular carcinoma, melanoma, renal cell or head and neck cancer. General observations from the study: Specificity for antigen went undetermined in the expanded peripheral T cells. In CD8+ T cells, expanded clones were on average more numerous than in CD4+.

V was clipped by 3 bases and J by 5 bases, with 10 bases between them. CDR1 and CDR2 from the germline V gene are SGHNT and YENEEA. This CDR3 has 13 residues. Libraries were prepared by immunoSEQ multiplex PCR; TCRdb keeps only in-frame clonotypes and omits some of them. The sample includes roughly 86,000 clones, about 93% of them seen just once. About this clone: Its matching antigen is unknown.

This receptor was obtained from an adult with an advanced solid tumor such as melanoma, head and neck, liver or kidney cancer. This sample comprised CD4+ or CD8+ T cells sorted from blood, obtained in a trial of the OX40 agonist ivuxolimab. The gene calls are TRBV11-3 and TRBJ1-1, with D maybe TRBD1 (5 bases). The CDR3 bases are TGTGCCAGCAGCTTCGGGGGTGCGACTGAAGCTTTCTTT. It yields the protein CASSFGGATEAFF.